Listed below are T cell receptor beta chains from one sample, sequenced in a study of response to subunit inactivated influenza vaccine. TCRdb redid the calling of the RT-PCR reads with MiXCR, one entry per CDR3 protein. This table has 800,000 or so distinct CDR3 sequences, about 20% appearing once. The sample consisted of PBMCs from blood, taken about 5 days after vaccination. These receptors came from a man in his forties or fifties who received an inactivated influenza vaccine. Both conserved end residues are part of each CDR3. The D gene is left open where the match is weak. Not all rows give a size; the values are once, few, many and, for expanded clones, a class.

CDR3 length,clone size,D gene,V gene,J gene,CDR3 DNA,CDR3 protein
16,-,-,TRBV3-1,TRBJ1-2,TGTGCCAGCAGCCCGATTCGCACAACGCGGTACTATGGCTACACCTTC,CASSPIRTTRYYGYTF
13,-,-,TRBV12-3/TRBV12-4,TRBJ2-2,TGTGCCAGCAGTGATAGTCTGGCCGGGGAGCTGTTTTTT,CASSDSLAGELFF
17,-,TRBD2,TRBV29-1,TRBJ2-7,TGCAGCGTTTTGACTAGCGGGAGTAGTATGAATCTATACGAGCAGTACTTC,CSVLTSGSSMNLYEQYF
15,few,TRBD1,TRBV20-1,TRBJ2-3,TGCAGTGCTACGGACAGGTCAATTAGCACAGATACGCAGTATTTT,CSATDRSISTDTQYF
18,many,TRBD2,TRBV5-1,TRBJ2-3,TGCGCCAGCAGCCCCGGACTAGCGGGAGGGCCACGCACAGATACGCAGTATTTT,CASSPGLAGGPRTDTQYF
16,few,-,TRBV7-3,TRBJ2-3,TGTGCCAGCAGCTTAACCCGGGACCCTTCCACAGATACGCAGTATTTT,CASSLTRDPSTDTQYF
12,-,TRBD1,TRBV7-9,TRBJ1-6,TGTGCCAGCAGCGACAGGGGTTCACCCCTCCACTTT,CASSDRGSPLHF
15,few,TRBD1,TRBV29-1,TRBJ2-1,TGCAGCGTTGAATTGGGACAGGCCTCCTACAATGAGCAGTTCTTC,CSVELGQASYNEQFF
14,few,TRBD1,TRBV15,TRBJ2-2,TGTGCCACACAGACAGGGGGTGGGACCGGGGAGCTGTTTTTT,CATQTGGGTGELFF
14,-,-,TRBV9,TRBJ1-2,TGTGCCAGCAGCGTCATAGGGGGGAACTATGGCTACACCTTC,CASSVIGGNYGYTF
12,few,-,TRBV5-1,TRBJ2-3,TGCGCCAGCGGAACTAGCACAGATACGCAGTATTTT,CASGTSTDTQYF
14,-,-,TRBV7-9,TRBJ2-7,TGTGCCAGCAGCCGGGACCCAATGAACTACGAGCAGTACTTC,CASSRDPMNYEQYF
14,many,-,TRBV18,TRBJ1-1,TGTGCCAGCTCACCTGGGACGGGGAGCTCTGAAGCTTTCTTT,CASSPGTGSSEAFF
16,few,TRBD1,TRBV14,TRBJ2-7,TGTGCCAGCAGCCAACCGGGACAGGGGAGCTCCTACGAGCAGTACTTC,CASSQPGQGSSYEQYF
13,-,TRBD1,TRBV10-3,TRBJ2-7,TGTGCCATCGGGCAGGGGGTTGAGTACGAGCAGTACTTC,CAIGQGVEYEQYF
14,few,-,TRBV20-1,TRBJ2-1,TGCAGTGCTAGAGGCCAGCGTTTTTACAATGAGCAGTTCTTC,CSARGQRFYNEQFF
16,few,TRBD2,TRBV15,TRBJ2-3,TGTGCCACCAGCAGAGTTTCGGGAGGGCCTTCAGATACGCAGTATTTT,CATSRVSGGPSDTQYF
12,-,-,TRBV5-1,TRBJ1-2,TGCGCCAGCAGCGGCGAAGGGCATGGCTACACCTTC,CASSGEGHGYTF
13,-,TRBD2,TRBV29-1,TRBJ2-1,TGCAGCGTAGCGACTAGCGCGTACAATGAGCAGTTCTTC,CSVATSAYNEQFF
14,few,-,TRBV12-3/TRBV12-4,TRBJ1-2,TGTGCCAGCAGTCCCACAGGGATATCATATGGCTACACCTTC,CASSPTGISYGYTF
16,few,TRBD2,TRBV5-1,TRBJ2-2,TGCGCCAGCAGACGCACTAGCGGTACGAACACCGGGGAGCTGTTTTTT,CASRRTSGTNTGELFF
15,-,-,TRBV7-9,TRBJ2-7,TGTGCCAGCAGCTCCGGGGAGGCGAGCTCCTACGAGCAGTACTTC,CASSSGEASSYEQYF
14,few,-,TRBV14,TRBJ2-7,TGTGCCAGCAGCAGAGACCATCGGCGCACCGAGCAGTACTTC,CASSRDHRRTEQYF
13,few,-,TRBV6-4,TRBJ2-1,TGTGCCAGCAGTTTCACGGAGGGGAATGAGCAGTTCTTC,CASSFTEGNEQFF
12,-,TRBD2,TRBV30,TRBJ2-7,TGTGCCTTGAGCGGGGGGGCCTACGAGCAGTACTTC,CALSGGAYEQYF
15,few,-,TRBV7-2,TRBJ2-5,TGTGCCAGCAGCTCGGCGGGGAGACTCCAAGAGACCCAGTACTTC,CASSSAGRLQETQYF
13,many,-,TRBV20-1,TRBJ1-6,TGCAGTGCTAGGGCACTGGGGAATTCACCCCTCCACTTT,CSARALGNSPLHF
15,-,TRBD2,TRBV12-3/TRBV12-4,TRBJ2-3,TGTGCCAGCACCGGGACTACGGGCCCGACAGATACGCAGTATTTT,CASTGTTGPTDTQYF
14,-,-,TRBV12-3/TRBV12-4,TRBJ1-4,TGTGCCAGCAGTCTAGGGGTGGGGAATGAAAAACTGTTTTTT,CASSLGVGNEKLFF
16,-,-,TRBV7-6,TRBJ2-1,TGTGCCAGCAGCTTAGAGAGCGTCAGCTCCTACAATGAGCAGTTCTTC,CASSLESVSSYNEQFF
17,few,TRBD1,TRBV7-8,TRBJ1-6,TGTGCCAGCAGCTTAGTCGGCAGGGGGCTTTGGAATTCACCCCTCCACTTT,CASSLVGRGLWNSPLHF
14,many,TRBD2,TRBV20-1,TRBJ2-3,TGCAGTGCTACAGAGTTTGGGGGGGAAGATACGCAGTATTTT,CSATEFGGEDTQYF
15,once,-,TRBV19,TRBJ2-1,TGTGCCAGTAGTTCGACAGCCGAGCCCTACAATGAGCAGTTCTTC,CASSSTAEPYNEQFF
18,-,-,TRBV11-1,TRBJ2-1,TGTGCCAGCAGCTCAACCTCTGGCAGGGGAAGCTCCTACAATGAGCAGTTCTTC,CASSSTSGRGSSYNEQFF
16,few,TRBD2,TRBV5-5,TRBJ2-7,TGTGCCAGCAGGAAGGGGACTAGCGGGAGAGCCTACGAGCAGTACTTC,CASRKGTSGRAYEQYF
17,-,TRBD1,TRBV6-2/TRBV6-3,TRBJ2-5,TGTGCCAGCAGTCAAATAGGGACAGGGGGCCGCGGATGGACCCAGTACTTC,CASSQIGTGGRGWTQYF
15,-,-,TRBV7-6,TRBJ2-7,TGTGCCAGCAGCTTGGCCGGGGTAGGTCCCTACGAGCAGTACTTC,CASSLAGVGPYEQYF